This entry lists 24 T cell receptor beta chains sequenced from one sample in a study of blood T cell repertoires in COVID-19. Here immunoSEQ multiplex PCR was the method, and the copy in TCRdb shows in-frame clones only, minus some. This table holds under 55,000 clones, 90% found once. Source material: peripheral blood. These receptors were collected from a human donor in a cohort sampled during active COVID-19.

The CDR3 coding sequence is TGTGCCAGCAGCTTCGGACAGGGGGTCTATGGCTACACCTTC. Translating it yields CASSFGQGVYGYTF. The chain employs TRBV7-2 and TRBJ1-2; 10 positions match TRBD1. The ends lost 3 bases at V and 4 bases at J; junction bases unmatched: 2. The CDR3 is 14 amino acids. Germline CDR1 SGHTA, CDR2 FQGNSA. The full variable domain, rest sourced from reference TRBV7-2 and TRBJ1-2, is GAGVSQSPSNKVTEKGKDVELRCDPISGHTALYWYRQSLGQGLEFLIYFQGNSAPDKSGLPSDRFSAERTGGSVSTLTIQRTQQEDSAVYLCASSFGQGVYGYTFGSGTRLTVV.

The DNA for the CDR3 is TGCAGCGTTGAGGCGGAGAGCGTCCACGAGCAGTACTTC. Protein: CSVEAESVHEQYF. J is TRBJ2-7 and V is TRBV29-1, with D uncertain. With 3 bases removed from V and 5 bases from J, the gap between germline ends came to 14 bases. The CDR3 has 13 amino acids. The germline gives CDR1 SQVTM, CDR2 ANQGSEA.

The chain has TRBV2 and TRBJ2-7; 7 bases align to TRBD2. Germline lookup yields CDR1 SNHLY and CDR2 FYNNEI. This CDR3 spans 13 amino acids. V shed 8 bases, J shed 3 bases, and the junction held 7 bases outside the gene matches. DNA of the CDR3: TGTGCCAGCTTGGCGGGAGAGTACTACGAGCAGTACTTC. It specifies CASLAGEYYEQYF.

V is TRBV10-3 and J is TRBJ2-7; 7 bases are a match to TRBD2. Germline trimming cut 4 bases from V and 3 bases from J; bases unmatched to any gene: 6. The CDR3 is made up of 14 amino acids. CDR1 is ENHRY, CDR2 SYGVKD, per germline. CDR3 protein: CAISAASGDYEQYF. CDR3 coding DNA: TGTGCCATCAGTGCTGCTAGCGGCGACTACGAGCAGTACTTC.

The V gene is TRBV18, the J gene TRBJ2-1; TRBD1 aligns across 7 bases. J gave up 5 bases and V 8 bases, and 9 bases lay outside the gene matches. Germline CDR1 is KGHSH and CDR2 is LQKENI. The CDR3 consists of 14 residues. The CDR3 protein is CASKRTGGDNEQFF. The CDR3 nucleotides are TGTGCCAGCAAACGGACAGGAGGAGACAATGAGCAGTTCTTC.

This clone was detected only a few times. The rearrangement uses TRBV14 and TRBJ2-1; TRBD2 matches 10 bases. This CDR3 contains 17 residues. The ends lost 4 bases at V and 7 bases at J; junction bases unmatched: 13. Germline V gene data show CDR1 as SGHDN and CDR2 as FVKESK. As DNA, the CDR3 is TGTGCCAGCAGCCGCCCCCAGCGGGAGGGAAATCGGAATGAGCAGTTCTTC. It encodes CASSRPQREGNRNEQFF.

This sequence joins TRBV5-1 and TRBJ1-2; D unresolved. The CDR3 loop spans 14 amino acids. CDR1 SGHRS and CDR2 YFSETQ come from the germline V gene. V dropped 0 bases and J dropped 2 bases, with 8 bases sitting between them. Here the CDR3 reads CASSLATRNYGYTF. The CDR3 DNA is TGCGCCAGCAGCTTGGCAACACGAAACTATGGCTACACCTTC.

The gene calls are TRBV5-5 and TRBJ2-3, with 7 bases matching TRBD1. CDR3 length: 17 residues. Unmatched junction bases numbered 12, after V lost 5 bases and J lost 0 bases. CDR1 is SGHKS and CDR2 is YYEKEE in the germline V gene (reference sequence). The CDR3 bases are TGTGCCAGCAGACACGGGACAGTATCATTTAGCACAGATACGCAGTATTTT. This gives the protein CASRHGTVSFSTDTQYF.

The rearrangement joins TRBV9 to TRBJ1-2, with 9 bases lining up with TRBD1. From germline, CDR1 is SGDLS and CDR2 YYNGEE. The V and J ends lost 2 bases and 7 bases, in that order; junction bases with no gene match: 6. CDR3 length equals 14 residues. CDR3 loop: CASSVGTGGSGYTF. Here the CDR3 DNA reads TGTGCCAGCAGCGTCGGTACAGGGGGCTCTGGCTACACCTTC.

This clone was observed once. This chain joins TRBV10-3 and TRBJ1-5; TRBD1 might be the D (5 bases). This CDR3 has 14 amino acids. Germline V CDR1 and CDR2: ENHRY, SYGVKD. Trimming stripped 7 bases from V and 7 bases from J, with 17 bases between. The CDR3 spells CAIKNDGGKQPQHF. CDR3 nucleotide sequence: TGTGCCATCAAAAATGACGGGGGGAAACAGCCCCAGCATTTT.

The rearrangement joins TRBV7-9 to TRBJ2-3; 7 bases fit TRBD2. Germline V CDR1 and CDR2: SEHNR, FQNEAQ (reference sequence). After removal of 0 bases from V and 5 bases from J, the junction contained 5 bases not matched to a gene. The length of the CDR3 is 15 residues. The CDR3 loop is CASSLAGGPQDTQYF. DNA for the CDR3: TGTGCCAGCAGCTTAGCGGGAGGGCCCCAAGATACGCAGTATTTT.

Details on this clone: This specimen includes other DNA sequences encoding the same CDR3. The chain couples TRBV24-1 to TRBJ1-2; 7 nucleotides agree with TRBD1. There are 13 residues in the CDR3. V was clipped by 4 bases and J by 8 bases; unmatched bases: 6. Per the germline V gene, CDR1 is KGHDR and CDR2 is SFDVKD. CDR3 DNA: TGTGCCACCAGTGACCTGACAGGGTACGGCTACACCTTC. It codes for CATSDLTGYGYTF.

The rearrangement links TRBV2 to TRBJ1-4; the D gene is possibly TRBD1 (6 bases). Germline lookup yields CDR1 SNHLY and CDR2 FYNNEI. The CDR3 is 13 amino acids. The V and J ends lost 8 bases and 3 bases respectively, with 10 bases between them. CDR3 loop: CASHGQPNEKLFF. CDR3 DNA sequence: TGTGCCAGCCACGGACAGCCTAATGAAAAACTGTTTTTT.

The chain employs TRBV15 and TRBJ2-7, with 9 bases lining up with TRBD1. V was clipped by 0 bases and J by 3 bases; unmatched bases: 9. CDR3 length: 17 residues. Germline CDR1 and CDR2: LNHNV and YYDKDF (reference sequence). DNA for the CDR3: TGTGCCACCAGCAGAGATAGGGTGGGACAGGGAGTCTACGAGCAGTACTTC. This gives the protein CATSRDRVGQGVYEQYF.

The J gene is TRBJ2-1, the V gene TRBV19; 7 bases fit TRBD1. The ends lost 2 bases at V and 10 bases at J; junction bases unmatched: 11. This CDR3 region has 15 residues. The germline V gene has CDR1 LNHDA and CDR2 SQIVND (reference sequence). CDR3 residues: CASSIPGQISIEQFF. Here the CDR3 DNA reads TGTGCCAGTAGTATACCGGGACAGATAAGCATAGAGCAGTTCTTC.

This sequence joins TRBV2 and TRBJ2-7; D is perhaps TRBD1 (5 bases). The CDR3 loop spans 14 amino acids. V lost 7 bases to trimming and J lost 4 bases, with 17 bases between them. Germline loops: CDR1 SNHLY, CDR2 FYNNEI. The CDR3: CASTSTALSYEQYF. The CDR3 DNA sequence: TGTGCCAGCACCTCGACAGCATTATCTTACGAGCAGTACTTC.

CDR3 residues: CASSLDHGRAQYF. The CDR3 DNA reads as TGTGCCAGCAGCCTTGATCACGGTAGAGCCCAGTACTTC. V and J are TRBV5-4 and TRBJ2-5; D is uncertain. Germline assignment: CDR1 SGHNT and CDR2 YYREEE (reference sequence). The CDR3 runs 13 residues. V gave up 4 bases and J gave up 9 bases, with 16 bases separating them. Combining the CDR3 with reference TRBV5-4 and TRBJ2-5 gives the whole variable domain ETGVTQSPTHLIKTRGQQVTLRCSSQSGHNTVSWYQQALGQGPQFIFQYYREEENGRGNFPPRFSGLQFPNYSSELNVNALELDDSALYLCASSLDHGRAQYFGPGTRLLVL.

The chain has TRBV5-4 and TRBJ1-1; 7 bases agree with TRBD1. From germline, CDR1 is SGHNT and CDR2 YYREEE (reference sequence). The CDR3 consists of 13 residues. Germline trimming cut 4 bases from V and 6 bases from J; bases unmatched to any gene: 6. CDR3 nucleotides: TGTGCCAGCAGCCCAGACAGGGCCGCTGAAGCTTTCTTT. It encodes CASSPDRAAEAFF.

The rearrangement links TRBV27 to TRBJ2-7; 7 bases map to TRBD1. Germline CDR1 MNHEY, CDR2 SMNVEV (reference sequence). This CDR3 spans 15 amino acids. V dropped 6 bases and J dropped 0; count of bases not matched to a gene: 8. Here the CDR3 reads CASRDWDRSSYEQYF. CDR3 DNA sequence: TGTGCCAGCAGGGATTGGGACAGAAGCTCCTACGAGCAGTACTTC.

Concerning this clone itself: This specimen includes other DNA sequences encoding the same CDR3. The rearrangement uses TRBV18 and TRBJ2-7; perhaps TRBD1 as D (6 bases). The V end was cut by 3 bases, the J end by 2 bases, with 17 bases between. This CDR3 comprises 16 residues. Germline V lookup: CDR1 KGHSH, CDR2 LQKENI. CDR3 region: CASSPLQGTGTYEQYF. CDR3 sequence (DNA): TGTGCCAGCTCACCGCTACAGGGTACAGGAACCTACGAGCAGTACTTC.

The gene calls are TRBV3-1 (or the pseudogene TRBV3-2) and TRBJ1-4, with TRBD1 as a possible D gene (6 bases). The CDR3 has 14 residues. V was cut by 3 bases and J by 5 bases, with 10 bases left in between. Per the germline V gene, CDR1 is LGHDT and CDR2 is YNNKEL (reference sequence). The CDR3 sequence: CASSQGHNNEKLFF. In nucleotides, the CDR3 is TGTGCCAGCAGCCAGGGACATAACAATGAAAAACTGTTTTTT.

This sequence joins TRBV6-5 and TRBJ2-5; 7 bases are shared with TRBD1. The CDR3 runs 15 residues. The V gene end was trimmed by 6 bases and the J gene end by 5 bases; junction bases not matched to a gene: 12. Germline-derived CDR1 and CDR2 are MNHEY and SVGAGI. CDR3 sequence: CASSPAGRGFETQYF. CDR3 in DNA: TGTGCCAGCAGCCCCGCCGGCAGGGGGTTCGAGACCCAGTACTTC.

The rearrangement joins TRBV20-1 to TRBJ2-5; 7 positions match TRBD2. The CDR3 loop spans 14 amino acids. The V gene end was trimmed by 3 bases and the J gene end by 1 base; junction bases not matched to a gene: 5. Germline values: CDR1 DFQATT, CDR2 SNEGSKA (reference sequence). CDR3 bases: TGCAGTGCTAGTCGGGTAGCGGGCCAAGAGACCCAGTACTTC. This gives the protein CSASRVAGQETQYF.

This chain joins TRBV5-4 and TRBJ1-2; 7 nucleotides align to TRBD1. This CDR3 spans 15 amino acids. V lost 1 base and J lost 4; bases outside the gene matches: 7. The germline gives CDR1 SGHNT, CDR2 YYREEE (reference sequence). The CDR3 sequence: CASSLRDSWSYGYTF. The CDR3 nucleotides are TGTGCCAGCAGCTTGCGGGACAGTTGGAGCTATGGCTACACCTTC.